This TCR beta chain was documented in a study of shared clonotypes between healthy human individuals. Study-wide background: Three plates each covered CD4 naive and memory; CD8 naive two, CD8 memory one.

CDR3 length: 15 residues. The germline V gene encodes CDR1 GTSNPN and CDR2 SVGIG (reference sequence). Losses at the gene ends were 1 base for V and 1 base for J; bases not matched to a gene: 4. Generated by immunoSEQ multiplex PCR, the TCRdb table keeps only in-frame clones and is missing some. The table records some 2,000,000 clones, approximately 96% of them present only once. Whole-study findings and limits: Generation of non-shared clonotypes was less probable than generation of clonotypes shared by all four donors.

To note about this clone: Its antigen is not known.

All participating donors were Caucasian adults from Nashville, Tennessee. This TCR was sampled from a man aged 18-30 years in good health. Sequenced material: naive CD4+ T cells sorted from blood. Specified subset: CD45RA+ positively selected. The rearrangement joins TRBV30 to TRBJ1-5; 7 nucleotides agree with TRBD1. CDR3 DNA: TGTGCCTGGAGTGGGGGGGACAGAAGCAATCAGCCCCAGCATTTT. It translates to CAWSGGDRSNQPQHF.